Each of the 3 T cell receptor beta chains below was sequenced from the same sample in a study of blood T cell repertoires in COVID-19. The assay was immunoSEQ multiplex PCR, and TCRdb's table has in-frame clones only and misses some. The table records some 370,000 clones, 90% of them present only once. Sample: peripheral blood. Every receptor here comes from a man aged 18 to 29 with active or convalescent COVID-19.

V usage is TRBV6-2 or TRBV6-3 and J usage is TRBJ1-1; maybe TRBD1 (6 bases). The CDR3 loop spans 15 amino acids. Per germline, CDR1 MNHEY and CDR2 SVGEGT. Trimming took off 0 bases at V and 4 bases at J, with 12 bases between the two ends. The CDR3 sequence is CASSYSLGAGTEAFF. The CDR3, as DNA: TGTGCCAGCAGTTACTCGTTGGGGGCCGGCACTGAAGCTTTCTTT.

V usage is TRBV24-1 and J usage is TRBJ2-1; 8 bases align to TRBD1. The germline CDR1 and CDR2 sequences are KGHDR and SFDVKD. There are 13 residues in the CDR3. With 7 bases clipped from V and 3 bases from J, the junction kept 1 base outside the gene matches. In nucleotides, the CDR3 is TGTGCCACCAGCGGACAGGGCTACAATGAGCAGTTCTTC. This translates into CATSGQGYNEQFF.

V is TRBV14 and J is TRBJ2-1, with 8 bases that match TRBD2. From germline, CDR1 is SGHDN and CDR2 FVKESK. Trimming took 4 bases from V and 5 from J; bases not matched to a gene: 1. This CDR3 contains 13 residues. CDR3 coding DNA: TGTGCCAGCAGCCCGGGACTAGACAATGAGCAGTTCTTC. The encoded protein is CASSPGLDNEQFF.